This entry describes one TCR beta chain. No antigen is known for it. This entry belongs to a study of cytomegalovirus exposure and HLA in healthy donors. Across the whole study: Prior work identified 100 million to 130 million unique TCR beta sequences in approximately 180 million T cells. Findings of the study overall: Reports indicated that the classifier achieved high specificity and sensitivity in diagnosing cytomegalovirus status. In a later analysis, an Asian-associated ancestry cluster reportedly showed fewer N-insertions than the 666-donor mean. Later analysis found that TCR beta chains associated with HLA were more clonally expanded than other, equally common chains.

PCR amplification relied on 60 Vbeta primers (plus 13 Jbeta primers). Profiled with immunoSEQ multiplex PCR; TCRdb holds only in-frame clones, not every one. This sample has about 94,000 clones, with 75% to 85% found just once. Sequencing was performed on PBMCs. This TCR was sampled from a woman aged 40 to 50 in good health and CMV-seronegative.

Here the CDR3 DNA reads TGTGCCAGCAGTTTCGAGTCCTACAATGAGCAGTTCTTC. Translating gives CASSFESYNEQFF. This chain uses TRBV6-5 with TRBJ2-1; D unresolved. CDR1 is MNHEY, CDR2 SVGAGI, per germline. V was shortened by 4 bases and J by 1 base, with 5 bases between the two germline ends. The CDR3 length is 13 residues.